What follows are 17 T cell receptor beta chains derived from one specimen sequenced in a study of OX40 agonist ivuxolimab in advanced cancers. Clones were sequenced by immunoSEQ multiplex PCR, and TCRdb holds only the in-frame ones, with some missing. This table holds about 19,000 clones, about 92% found once. The sample consisted of CD4+ or CD8+ T cells sorted from blood, taken in a trial of the OX40 agonist ivuxolimab. These receptors originate from an adult with an advanced solid tumor such as melanoma, head and neck, liver or kidney cancer.

The chain has TRBV4-2 and TRBJ2-1; 7 bases map to TRBD2. Unmatched junction bases numbered 4, after V lost 0 bases and J lost 8 bases. CDR3 size: 14 residues. Germline V lookup: CDR1 LGHNA, CDR2 YNFKEQ. In DNA, the CDR3 is TGTGCCAGCAGCCAAGAGTCCACTAGCGATGAGCAGTTCTTC. Its translation: CASSQESTSDEQFF.

The gene calls are TRBV15 and TRBJ2-2; 8 bases match TRBD2. Germline V gives CDR1 LNHNV, CDR2 YYDKDF (reference sequence). V lost 0 bases, J lost 6 bases, and 18 bases stayed unmatched. This CDR3 has 20 amino acids. The DNA of the CDR3 is TGTGCCACCAGCAGAGATTGGGGCGGAACCGGGGGGGGAGACGCCGGGGAGCTGTTTTTT. Amino acid sequence: CATSRDWGGTGGGDAGELFF.

V usage is TRBV6-4 and J usage is TRBJ1-1; tentative D call: TRBD1 (6 bases). The germline V and J ends were trimmed by 6 bases and 0 bases, with 14 bases remaining between them. From germline, CDR1 is MRHNA and CDR2 SNTAGT. CDR3 size: 15 residues. CDR3 sequence reads: CASSLTAGVNTEAFF. In DNA form, the CDR3 reads TGTGCCAGCAGCCTGACAGCAGGGGTGAACACTGAAGCTTTCTTT.

V usage is TRBV28 and J usage is TRBJ1-3; D is unresolved. This CDR3 has 15 residues. Per the germline V gene, CDR1 is MDHEN and CDR2 is SYDVKM. Trimming left V 4 bases short and J 3 bases short, with 13 bases between. As DNA, the CDR3 is TGTGCCAGCAGTTCCCCCAGTTCTAGTGGAAACACCATATATTTT. This encodes CASSSPSSSGNTIYF.

The rearrangement uses TRBV7-9 and TRBJ1-1; weak D call: TRBD1 (5 bases). V shed 6 bases and J shed 6 bases, with 14 bases lying between them. The CDR3 spans 13 residues. In germline, CDR1 is SEHNR, CDR2 FQNEAQ (reference sequence). The CDR3 bases are TGTGCCAGCAGGTCAGGGTATTACGCTGAAGCTTTCTTT. Its translation is CASRSGYYAEAFF.

The table lists this clone with a count of one. V usage is TRBV27 and J usage is TRBJ2-1; 10 bases are a match to TRBD1. Per the germline V gene, CDR1 is MNHEY and CDR2 is SMNVEV (reference sequence). After removal of 3 bases from V and 1 base from J, the junction contained 6 bases not matched to a gene. The CDR3 has 17 amino acids. CDR3 amino acids: CASSLWDRGWSYNEQFF. CDR3 nucleotide sequence: TGTGCCAGCAGTTTGTGGGACAGGGGATGGTCCTACAATGAGCAGTTCTTC.

J is TRBJ2-3 and V is TRBV4-1; D is possibly TRBD1 or TRBD2 (6 bases each). This CDR3 region has 16 residues. Germline V gives CDR1 MGHRA, CDR2 YSYEKL. V was trimmed by 3 bases and J by 1 base, leaving 14 bases between them. CDR3 loop: CASSHLGGGGTDTQYF. The CDR3 nucleotides are TGCGCCAGCAGCCACCTCGGAGGGGGAGGCACAGATACGCAGTATTTT.

The J gene is TRBJ2-3, the V gene TRBV7-2, with D maybe TRBD2 (6 bases). The germline CDR1 and CDR2 sequences are SGHTA and FQGNSA. The CDR3 is 16 residues long. V lost 5 bases to trimming and J lost 3 bases, with 18 bases between them. The CDR3 is CASSPLSRDATDTQYF. CDR3 nucleotides: TGTGCCAGCAGCCCTTTGTCGCGGGACGCTACAGATACGCAGTATTTT.

The chain uses TRBV7-9 and TRBJ2-3; D may match TRBD1 or TRBD2 (6 bases each). Germline lookup yields CDR1 SEHNR and CDR2 FQNEAQ (reference sequence). The CDR3 is 12 amino acids. V lost 7 bases and J lost 6, with 11 bases in between. CDR3 amino acids: CASIKGGDTQYF. The CDR3 region has the DNA TGTGCCAGCATCAAAGGGGGGGATACGCAGTATTTT.

The V call is TRBV27, the J call TRBJ2-7; D unresolved. The CDR3 contains 13 residues. Germline assignment: CDR1 MNHEY and CDR2 SMNVEV (reference sequence). V lost 5 bases and J 3 bases, leaving 11 bases between the germline ends. The CDR3, as DNA: TGTGCCAGCAGTATTTCTAACGGCTACGAGCAGTACTTC. Translating it yields CASSISNGYEQYF.

The chain combines TRBV27 with TRBJ2-3; D not certain. The germline gives CDR1 MNHEY, CDR2 SMNVEV (reference sequence). This CDR3 has 13 residues. Trimming stripped 8 bases from V and 1 base from J, with 10 bases between. The CDR3 DNA is TGTGCCAGCGTAGGAAGAGGCACAGATACGCAGTATTTT. This translates into CASVGRGTDTQYF.

The gene calls are TRBV28 and TRBJ1-5; 12 positions agree with TRBD1. CDR3 length: 15 residues. Germline lookup yields CDR1 MDHEN and CDR2 SYDVKM. Losses at the gene ends were 6 bases for V and 6 bases for J; bases not matched to a gene: 6. In DNA, the CDR3 is TGTGCCAGCAGCCTGGGACAGGGGGCACGTCAGCCCCAGCATTTT. Translation: CASSLGQGARQPQHF.

The rearrangement uses TRBV27 and TRBJ2-7; 9 bases agree with TRBD1. Trimming took 6 bases from V and 2 from J; bases not matched to a gene: 11. Germline lookup yields CDR1 MNHEY and CDR2 SMNVEV (reference sequence). CDR3 size: 16 residues. The CDR3 DNA reads TGTGCCAGCAGCCCGGGACAGGGCATCTCTACCTACGAGCAGTACTTC. It yields the protein CASSPGQGISTYEQYF.

This clone has just one count. The gene calls are TRBV15 and TRBJ2-1; 8 bases line up with TRBD2. Unmatched junction bases numbered 9, after V lost 3 bases and J lost 5 bases. The germline V gene encodes CDR1 LNHNV and CDR2 YYDKDF (reference sequence). The CDR3 runs to 16 residues. The CDR3 DNA sequence: TGTGCCACCAGCAGGGAGAGCGGGAGATTCGACAATGAGCAGTTCTTC. It encodes CATSRESGRFDNEQFF. Variable domain in full (rest from reference TRBV15 and TRBJ2-1): DAMVIQNPRYQVTQFGKPVTLSCSQTLNHNVMYWYQQKSSQAPKLLFHYYDKDFNNEADTPDNFQSRRPNTSFCFLDIRSPGLGDTAMYLCATSRESGRFDNEQFFGPGTRLTVL.

The genes are TRBV7-9 and TRBJ2-3; D might be TRBD1 or TRBD2, each matching 6 bases. CDR3 length: 12 residues. V dropped 3 bases and J dropped 6 bases, with 7 bases sitting between them. The germline V gene has CDR1 SEHNR and CDR2 FQNEAQ (reference sequence). The CDR3 coding sequence is TGTGCCAGCAGCTTCGGGGGCGATACGCAGTATTTT. This sequence encodes CASSFGGDTQYF.

V is TRBV6-5 and J is TRBJ2-7; TRBD2 matches at 12 bases. CDR1 MNHEY and CDR2 SVGAGI come from the germline V gene. The V segment lost 6 bases and the J segment 2 bases; nucleotides outside the gene matches: 5. The CDR3 extends over 15 amino acids. The chain's CDR3 is CASSATSGGPYEQYF. CDR3 nucleotides: TGTGCCAGCAGCGCAACTAGCGGGGGGCCCTACGAGCAGTACTTC.

V gene TRBV15 combines with J gene TRBJ2-5, with TRBD1 matching 7 bases. Unmatched junction bases numbered 1, after V lost 1 base and J lost 5 bases. Per the germline V gene, CDR1 is LNHNV and CDR2 is YYDKDF (reference sequence). CDR3 length: 13 amino acids. The CDR3 is CATSRGRGETQYF. The CDR3 region has the DNA TGTGCCACCAGCAGAGGCAGGGGGGAGACCCAGTACTTC.